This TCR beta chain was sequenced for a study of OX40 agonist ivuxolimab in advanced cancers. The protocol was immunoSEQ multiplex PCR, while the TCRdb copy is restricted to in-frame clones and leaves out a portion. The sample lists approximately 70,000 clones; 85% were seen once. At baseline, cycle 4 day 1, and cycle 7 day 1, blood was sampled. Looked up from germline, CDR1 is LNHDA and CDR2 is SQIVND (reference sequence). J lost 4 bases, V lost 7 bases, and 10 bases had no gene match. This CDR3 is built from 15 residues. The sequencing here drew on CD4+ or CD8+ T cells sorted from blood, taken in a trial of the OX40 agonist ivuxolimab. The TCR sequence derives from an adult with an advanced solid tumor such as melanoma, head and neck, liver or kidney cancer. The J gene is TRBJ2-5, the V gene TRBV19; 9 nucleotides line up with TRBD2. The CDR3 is CASKGSGSQGETQYF. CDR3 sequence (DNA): TGTGCCAGTAAGGGTAGCGGGAGTCAGGGAGAGACCCAGTACTTC.